The T cell receptor (beta chain) under discussion was sequenced for a study of Ad26.COV2.S vaccination and SARS-CoV-2 variants. Treatment in this sample: about 20 received Ad26.COV2.S at low or high dose, single or two shots; roughly five received placebo; per-sample allocation not given. It was on day 63 after the first vaccine or placebo injection that samples were taken. TCRdb's table, derived via immunoSEQ multiplex PCR, lists solely in-frame clones and lacks some. The table shows roughly 420,000 clones, with approximately 92% occurring only once. The CDR3 loop spans 17 amino acids. V was trimmed by 0 bases and J by 7 bases, leaving 19 bases between them. From germline, CDR1 is LGHNA and CDR2 YNFKEQ.

The sequencing used peripheral blood, collected in a trial of Ad26.COV2.S vaccine versus placebo. The TCR sequence derives from a person aged 18-60 years who received the Ad26.COV2.S COVID-19 vaccine or a placebo. V is TRBV4-2 and J is TRBJ2-1; tentatively, D is TRBD1 (6 bases). The CDR3 reads CASSQERGWDLPNEQFF. The CDR3 nucleotides are TGTGCCAGCAGCCAAGAGAGGGGGTGGGATTTACCTAATGAGCAGTTCTTC.